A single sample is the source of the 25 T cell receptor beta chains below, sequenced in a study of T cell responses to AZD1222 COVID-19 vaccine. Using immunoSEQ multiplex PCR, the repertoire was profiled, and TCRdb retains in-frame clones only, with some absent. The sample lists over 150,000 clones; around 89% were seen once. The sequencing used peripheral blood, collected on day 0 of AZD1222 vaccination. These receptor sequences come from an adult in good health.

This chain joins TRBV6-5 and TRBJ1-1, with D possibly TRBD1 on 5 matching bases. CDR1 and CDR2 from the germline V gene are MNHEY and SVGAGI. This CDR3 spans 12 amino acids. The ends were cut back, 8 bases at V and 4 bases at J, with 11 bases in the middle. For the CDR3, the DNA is TGTGCCAGCCAGACAGCGTTCACTGAAGCTTTCTTT. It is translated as CASQTAFTEAFF.

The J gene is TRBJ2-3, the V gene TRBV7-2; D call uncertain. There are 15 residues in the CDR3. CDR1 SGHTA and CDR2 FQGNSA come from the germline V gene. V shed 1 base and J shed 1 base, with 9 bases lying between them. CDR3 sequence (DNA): TGTGCCAGCAGCTTAGGTCTCGGAGGCACAGATACGCAGTATTTT. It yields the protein CASSLGLGGTDTQYF.

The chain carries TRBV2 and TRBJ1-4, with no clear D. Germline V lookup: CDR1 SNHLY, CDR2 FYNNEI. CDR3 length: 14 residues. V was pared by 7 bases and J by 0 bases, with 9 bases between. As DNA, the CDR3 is TGTGCCAGCATGTGGTCGGCAACTAATGAAAAACTGTTTTTT. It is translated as CASMWSATNEKLFF.

The CDR3 nucleotides read TGTGCCATCAGCTCGGGACAGGGTAATTCCTACGAGCAGTACTTC. It codes for CAISSGQGNSYEQYF. The chain carries TRBV10-3 and TRBJ2-7, with 9 bases aligning to TRBD1. The CDR3 loop spans 15 amino acids. Germline loops: CDR1 ENHRY, CDR2 SYGVKD. V was pared by 6 bases and J by 1 base, with 7 bases of the junction left unmatched.

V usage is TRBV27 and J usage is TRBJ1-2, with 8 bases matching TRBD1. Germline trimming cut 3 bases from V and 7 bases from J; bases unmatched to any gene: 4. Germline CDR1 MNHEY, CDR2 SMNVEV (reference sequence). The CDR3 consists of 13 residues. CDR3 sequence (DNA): TGTGCCAGCAGTTTGGCAGGGGGCATTGGCTACACCTTC. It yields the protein CASSLAGGIGYTF.

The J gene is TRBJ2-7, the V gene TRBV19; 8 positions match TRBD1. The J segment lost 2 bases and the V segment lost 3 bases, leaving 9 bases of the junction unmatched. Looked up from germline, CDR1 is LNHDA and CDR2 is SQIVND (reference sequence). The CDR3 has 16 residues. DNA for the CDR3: TGTGCCAGTAGTATGGGGTCAGGGGGCAACACCTACGAGCAGTACTTC. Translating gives CASSMGSGGNTYEQYF.

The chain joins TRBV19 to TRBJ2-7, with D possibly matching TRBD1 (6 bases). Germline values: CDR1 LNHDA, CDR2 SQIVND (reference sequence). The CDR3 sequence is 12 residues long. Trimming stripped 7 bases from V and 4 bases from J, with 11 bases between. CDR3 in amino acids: CASMGRGYEQYF. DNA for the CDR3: TGTGCCAGTATGGGCAGGGGATACGAGCAGTACTTC. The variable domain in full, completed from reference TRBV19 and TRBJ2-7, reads DGGITQSPKYLFRKEGQNVTLSCEQNLNHDAMYWYRQDPGQGLRLIYYSQIVNDFQKGDIAEGYSVSREKKESFPLTVTSAQKNPTAFYLCASMGRGYEQYFGPGTRLTVT.

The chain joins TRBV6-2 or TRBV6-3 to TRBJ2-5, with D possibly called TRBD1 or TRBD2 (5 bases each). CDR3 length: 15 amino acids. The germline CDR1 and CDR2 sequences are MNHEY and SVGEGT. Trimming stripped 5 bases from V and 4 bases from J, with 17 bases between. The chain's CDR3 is CASSPGTALGETQYF. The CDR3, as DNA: TGTGCCAGCAGTCCCGGGACGGCCCTCGGAGAGACCCAGTACTTC.

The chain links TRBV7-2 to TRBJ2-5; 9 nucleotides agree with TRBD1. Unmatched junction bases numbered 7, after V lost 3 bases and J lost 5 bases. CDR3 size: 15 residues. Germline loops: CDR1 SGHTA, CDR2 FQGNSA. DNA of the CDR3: TGTGCCAGCAGCTTGACTTACAGGGGGCAGGAGACCCAGTACTTC. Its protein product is CASSLTYRGQETQYF. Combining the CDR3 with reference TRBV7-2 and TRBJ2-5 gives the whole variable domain GAGVSQSPSNKVTEKGKDVELRCDPISGHTALYWYRQSLGQGLEFLIYFQGNSAPDKSGLPSDRFSAERTGGSVSTLTIQRTQQEDSAVYLCASSLTYRGQETQYFGPGTRLLVL.

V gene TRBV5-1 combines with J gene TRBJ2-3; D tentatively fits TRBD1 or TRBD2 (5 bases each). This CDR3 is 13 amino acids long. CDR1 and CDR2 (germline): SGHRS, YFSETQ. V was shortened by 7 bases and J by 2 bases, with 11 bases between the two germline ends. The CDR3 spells CASRWGNTDTQYF. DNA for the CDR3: TGCGCCAGCCGGTGGGGGAACACAGATACGCAGTATTTT.

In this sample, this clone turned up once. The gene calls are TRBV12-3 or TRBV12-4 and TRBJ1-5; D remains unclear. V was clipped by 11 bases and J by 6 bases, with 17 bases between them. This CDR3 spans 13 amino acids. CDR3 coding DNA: TGTGCCTCCCAGGAGAGCTGGGGTCAGCCCCAGCATTTT. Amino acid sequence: CASQESWGQPQHF.

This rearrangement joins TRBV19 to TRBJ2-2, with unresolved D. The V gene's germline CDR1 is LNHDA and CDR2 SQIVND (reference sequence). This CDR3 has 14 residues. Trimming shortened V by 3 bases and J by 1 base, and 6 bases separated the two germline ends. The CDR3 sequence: CASSISGNTGELFF. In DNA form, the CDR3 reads TGTGCCAGTAGTATCTCGGGGAACACCGGGGAGCTGTTTTTT.

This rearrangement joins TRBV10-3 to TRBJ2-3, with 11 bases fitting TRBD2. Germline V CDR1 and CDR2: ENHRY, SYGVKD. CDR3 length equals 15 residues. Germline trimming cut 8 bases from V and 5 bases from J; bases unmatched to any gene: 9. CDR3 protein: CAISGTSGNLDTQYF. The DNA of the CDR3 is TGTGCCATCTCGGGGACTAGCGGCAACCTAGATACGCAGTATTTT.

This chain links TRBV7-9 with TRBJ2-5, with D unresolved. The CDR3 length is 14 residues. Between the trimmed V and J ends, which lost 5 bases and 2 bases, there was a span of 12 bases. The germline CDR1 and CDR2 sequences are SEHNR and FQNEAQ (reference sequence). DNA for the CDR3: TGTGCCAGCAGCCGGCTAGGCGGACAAGAGACCCAGTACTTC. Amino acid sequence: CASSRLGGQETQYF.

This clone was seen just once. CDR3 sequence reads: CASSPQPNTEAFF. The CDR3 nucleotides are TGTGCCAGCAGCCCACAGCCGAACACTGAAGCTTTCTTT. The V call is TRBV11-2, the J call TRBJ1-1; D gene ambiguous. The CDR3 contains 13 residues. Trimming stripped 5 bases from V and 1 base from J, with 8 bases between. Per the germline V gene, CDR1 is SGHAT and CDR2 is FQNNGV.

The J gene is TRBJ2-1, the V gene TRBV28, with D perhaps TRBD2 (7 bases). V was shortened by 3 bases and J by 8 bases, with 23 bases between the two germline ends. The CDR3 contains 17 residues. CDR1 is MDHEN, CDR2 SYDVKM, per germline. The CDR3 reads CASSLPPGGGPRDEQFF. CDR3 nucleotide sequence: TGTGCCAGCAGTTTGCCCCCCGGCGGGGGCCCCCGCGATGAGCAGTTCTTC.

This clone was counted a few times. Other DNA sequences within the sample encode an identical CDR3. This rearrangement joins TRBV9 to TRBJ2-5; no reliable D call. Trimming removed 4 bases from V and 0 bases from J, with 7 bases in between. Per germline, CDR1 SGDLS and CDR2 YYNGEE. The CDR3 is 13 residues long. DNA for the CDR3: TGTGCCAGCAGCCCCCCGTACCAAGAGACCCAGTACTTC. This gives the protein CASSPPYQETQYF.

CDR3 protein: CASSPQGWGAGELFF. CDR3 nucleotide sequence: TGTGCCAGCAGCCCTCAAGGTTGGGGGGCCGGGGAGCTGTTTTTT. The chain combines TRBV11-2 with TRBJ2-2; weak D call: TRBD2 (6 bases). CDR1 and CDR2 from the germline V gene are SGHAT and FQNNGV. The V and J ends lost 5 bases and 6 bases respectively, with 16 bases between them. CDR3 size: 15 residues.

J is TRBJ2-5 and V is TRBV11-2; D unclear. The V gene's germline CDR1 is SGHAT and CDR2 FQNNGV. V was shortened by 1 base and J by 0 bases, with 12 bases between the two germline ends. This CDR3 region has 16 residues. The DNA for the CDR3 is TGTGCCAGCAGCTTAGGGGCAGCCTGGTACCAAGAGACCCAGTACTTC. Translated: CASSLGAAWYQETQYF.

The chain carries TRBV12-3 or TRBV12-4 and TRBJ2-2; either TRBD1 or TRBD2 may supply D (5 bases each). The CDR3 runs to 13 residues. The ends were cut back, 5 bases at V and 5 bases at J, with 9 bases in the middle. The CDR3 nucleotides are TGTGCCAGCAGTATGGGGGTAACCGGGGAGCTGTTTTTT. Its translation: CASSMGVTGELFF.

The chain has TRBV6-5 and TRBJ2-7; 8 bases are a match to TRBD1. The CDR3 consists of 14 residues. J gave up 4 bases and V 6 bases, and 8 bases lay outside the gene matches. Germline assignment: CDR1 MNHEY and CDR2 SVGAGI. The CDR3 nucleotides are TGTGCCAGCAGCCTTGACAGGGGACTTTACGAGCAGTACTTC. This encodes CASSLDRGLYEQYF.

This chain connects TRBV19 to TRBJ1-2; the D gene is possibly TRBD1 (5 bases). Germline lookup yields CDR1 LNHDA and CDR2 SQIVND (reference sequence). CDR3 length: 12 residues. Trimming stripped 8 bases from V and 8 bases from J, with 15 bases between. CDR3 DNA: TGTGCCAGTTTTTTATCCGGGGCCGGCTACACCTTC. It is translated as CASFLSGAGYTF.

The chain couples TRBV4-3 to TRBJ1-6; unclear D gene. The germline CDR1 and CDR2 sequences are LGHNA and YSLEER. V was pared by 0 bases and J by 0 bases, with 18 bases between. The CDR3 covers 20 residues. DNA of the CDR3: TGCGCCAGCAGCCAAGAAGTGTCGGGTACGAAGAGCTCCTATAATTCACCCCTCCACTTT. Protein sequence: CASSQEVSGTKSSYNSPLHF.

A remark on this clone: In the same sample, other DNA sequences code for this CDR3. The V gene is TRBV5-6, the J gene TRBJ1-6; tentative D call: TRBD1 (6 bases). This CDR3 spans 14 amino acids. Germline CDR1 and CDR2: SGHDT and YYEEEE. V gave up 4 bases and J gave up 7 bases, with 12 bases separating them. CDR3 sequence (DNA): TGTGCCAGCAGCCTCGGGCAGGGGAATTCACCCCTCCACTTT. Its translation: CASSLGQGNSPLHF.

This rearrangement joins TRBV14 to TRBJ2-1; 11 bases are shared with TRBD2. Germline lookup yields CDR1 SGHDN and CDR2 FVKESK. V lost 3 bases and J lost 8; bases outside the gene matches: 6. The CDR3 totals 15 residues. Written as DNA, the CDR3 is TGTGCCAGCAGCCATGCTAGCGGGGGGTGGTATGAGCAGTTCTTC. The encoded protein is CASSHASGGWYEQFF.